A selection of T cell receptor beta chains follows, all from one sample in a study of T cells in Graves' hyperthyroidism and ophthalmopathy. Via MiXCR, TCRdb re-called the multiplex PCR reads, giving one row per CDR3 protein. The data hold around 360,000 distinct CDR3 sequences, with 15% observed a single time. The sample taken for sequencing was blood. The receptors stem from a woman aged 60-75 years with Graves' ophthalmopathy. Each CDR3 is given with its conserved first and last residue. Each record gives: clone size, V gene, J gene, D gene, CDR3 protein, CDR3 DNA. The D gene is left open where the match is weak. Some rows have no size entry. The others give once, few or many, or a class for an expanded clone.

clone size: few
V gene: TRBV20-1
J gene: TRBJ2-2
D gene: .
CDR3 protein: CSADRNANTGELFF
CDR3 DNA: TGCAGTGCTGACAGAAACGCGAACACCGGGGAGCTGTTTTTT

clone size: few
V gene: TRBV28
J gene: TRBJ1-5
D gene: TRBD1
CDR3 protein: CASSLLQGVGQPQHF
CDR3 DNA: TGTGCCAGCAGTTTACTGCAGGGGGTAGGTCAGCCCCAGCATTTT

clone size: .
V gene: TRBV30
J gene: TRBJ2-3
D gene: TRBD1
CDR3 protein: CAWSETSRGTDTQYF
CDR3 DNA: TGTGCCTGGAGTGAAACATCCAGGGGGACAGATACGCAGTATTTT

clone size: few
V gene: TRBV5-8
J gene: TRBJ2-3
D gene: .
CDR3 protein: CASSLFLETSTDTQYF
CDR3 DNA: TGTGCCAGCAGCTTGTTCCTTGAAACTAGCACAGATACGCAGTATTTT

clone size: many
V gene: TRBV20-1
J gene: TRBJ1-1
D gene: .
CDR3 protein: CSCGRANTEAFF
CDR3 DNA: TGCAGTTGCGGGCGGGCGAACACTGAAGCTTTCTTT

clone size: many
V gene: TRBV7-8
J gene: TRBJ2-3
D gene: TRBD2
CDR3 protein: CASSDRLAGYLDTQYF
CDR3 DNA: TGTGCCAGCAGCGACCGACTAGCGGGATATCTGGATACGCAGTATTTT

clone size: many
V gene: TRBV20-1
J gene: TRBJ2-5
D gene: .
CDR3 protein: CSAPLGETQYF
CDR3 DNA: TGCAGTGCCCCGCTGGGGGAGACCCAGTACTTC

clone size: many
V gene: TRBV6-5
J gene: TRBJ1-1
D gene: .
CDR3 protein: CASSLDGKNTEAFF
CDR3 DNA: TGTGCCAGCAGTTTGGACGGGAAGAACACTGAAGCTTTCTTT

clone size: .
V gene: TRBV4-1
J gene: TRBJ1-6
D gene: .
CDR3 protein: CASSQDGQGVNSPLHF
CDR3 DNA: TGCGCCAGCAGCCAAGATGGGCAGGGCGTTAATTCACCCCTCCACTTT

clone size: many
V gene: TRBV7-9
J gene: TRBJ2-3
D gene: .
CDR3 protein: CASSSRGPGTDTQYF
CDR3 DNA: TGTGCCAGCAGCTCGAGAGGCCCCGGCACAGATACGCAGTATTTT

clone size: many
V gene: TRBV20-1
J gene: TRBJ1-1
D gene: .
CDR3 protein: CSARDRQGNTEAFF
CDR3 DNA: TGCAGTGCTAGAGATCGGCAGGGAAACACTGAAGCTTTCTTT

clone size: many
V gene: TRBV28
J gene: TRBJ1-5
D gene: .
CDR3 protein: CASTPGHRGNLGNQPQHF
CDR3 DNA: TGTGCCAGCACCCCGGGTCATCGGGGCAACCTAGGAAATCAGCCCCAGCATTTT

clone size: many
V gene: TRBV2
J gene: TRBJ1-5
D gene: TRBD1
CDR3 protein: CASSVGTGNQPQHF
CDR3 DNA: TGTGCCAGCAGTGTCGGGACAGGCAATCAGCCCCAGCATTTT

clone size: .
V gene: TRBV7-9
J gene: TRBJ1-4
D gene: .
CDR3 protein: CASSWGLEVKEKLFF
CDR3 DNA: TGTGCCAGCAGCTGGGGTCTTGAGGTGAAGGAAAAACTGTTTTTT

clone size: few
V gene: TRBV20-1
J gene: TRBJ2-1
D gene: TRBD2
CDR3 protein: CSATEPRGLAPEQFF
CDR3 DNA: TGCAGTGCTACCGAGCCCAGGGGACTAGCTCCTGAGCAGTTCTTC

clone size: few
V gene: TRBV9
J gene: TRBJ2-2
D gene: .
CDR3 protein: CASSVEGSGGELFF
CDR3 DNA: TGTGCCAGCAGCGTAGAAGGGAGTGGAGGGGAGCTGTTTTTT

clone size: .
V gene: TRBV25-1
J gene: TRBJ1-6
D gene: .
CDR3 protein: CASSEFVRNSPLHF
CDR3 DNA: TGTGCCAGCAGTGAATTTGTCAGAAATTCACCCCTCCACTTT

clone size: .
V gene: TRBV12-5
J gene: TRBJ1-5
D gene: .
CDR3 protein: CASVVQNVDYSNQPQHF
CDR3 DNA: TGTGCTAGTGTGGTCCAGAACGTCGATTATAGCAATCAGCCCCAGCATTTT

clone size: few
V gene: TRBV10-1
J gene: TRBJ2-1
D gene: .
CDR3 protein: CASSESDQYNEQFF
CDR3 DNA: TGCGCCAGCAGTGAGTCGGACCAATACAATGAGCAGTTCTTC

clone size: many
V gene: TRBV2
J gene: TRBJ2-4
D gene: .
CDR3 protein: CASSPGPQGRAKNIQYF
CDR3 DNA: TGTGCCAGCAGCCCCGGGCCTCAGGGGAGGGCCAAAAACATTCAGTACTTC

clone size: .
V gene: TRBV28
J gene: TRBJ2-2
D gene: .
CDR3 protein: CASSPGTRELFF
CDR3 DNA: TGTGCCAGCAGTCCCGGGACCCGGGAGCTGTTTTTT

clone size: .
V gene: TRBV27
J gene: TRBJ2-7
D gene: .
CDR3 protein: CASSTRPAKQYF
CDR3 DNA: TGTGCCAGCAGTACGAGACCTGCCAAGCAGTACTTC

clone size: many
V gene: TRBV14
J gene: TRBJ2-7
D gene: .
CDR3 protein: CASSRGLADEQYF
CDR3 DNA: TGTGCCAGCAGCCGAGGACTGGCGGACGAGCAGTACTTC

clone size: many
V gene: TRBV5-1
J gene: TRBJ2-7
D gene: .
CDR3 protein: CASSPGHGGNYEQYF
CDR3 DNA: TGCGCCAGCAGCCCGGGACACGGCGGGAACTACGAGCAGTACTTC

clone size: few
V gene: TRBV3-1
J gene: TRBJ2-2
D gene: .
CDR3 protein: CASSLRTGVGELFF
CDR3 DNA: TGTGCCAGCAGCCTTAGAACTGGGGTCGGGGAGCTGTTTTTT

clone size: many
V gene: TRBV28
J gene: TRBJ2-1
D gene: TRBD1
CDR3 protein: CASSSGTASSYNEQFF
CDR3 DNA: TGTGCCAGCAGTTCCGGGACAGCGAGCTCCTACAATGAGCAGTTCTTC

clone size: many
V gene: TRBV28
J gene: TRBJ2-5
D gene: .
CDR3 protein: CASSFKPGYQETQYF
CDR3 DNA: TGTGCCAGCAGTTTCAAACCAGGGTACCAAGAGACCCAGTACTTC

clone size: few
V gene: TRBV19
J gene: TRBJ2-7
D gene: TRBD2
CDR3 protein: CASSIGPSGSYEQYF
CDR3 DNA: TGTGCCAGTAGTATAGGTCCTAGCGGGAGCTACGAGCAGTACTTC

clone size: many
V gene: TRBV5-1
J gene: TRBJ2-3
D gene: TRBD1
CDR3 protein: CASSLPTGGSTDTQYF
CDR3 DNA: TGCGCCAGCAGCTTGCCTACAGGGGGAAGCACAGATACGCAGTATTTT

clone size: .
V gene: TRBV19
J gene: TRBJ1-5
D gene: .
CDR3 protein: CASTLGVLLNQPQHF
CDR3 DNA: TGTGCCAGTACCCTGGGGGTGTTACTCAATCAGCCCCAGCATTTT

clone size: few
V gene: TRBV10-2
J gene: TRBJ2-4
D gene: TRBD1
CDR3 protein: CASSEGGSIAKNIQYF
CDR3 DNA: TGCGCCAGCAGTGAAGGGGGCTCTATAGCCAAAAACATTCAGTACTTC

clone size: many
V gene: TRBV2
J gene: TRBJ2-3
D gene: TRBD2
CDR3 protein: CASSLGLGGDTQYF
CDR3 DNA: TGTGCCAGCAGTCTGGGACTAGGAGGCGATACGCAGTATTTT

clone size: .
V gene: TRBV9
J gene: TRBJ2-5
D gene: TRBD2
CDR3 protein: CASSVAPGGSETQYF
CDR3 DNA: TGTGCCAGCAGCGTAGCACCGGGAGGCAGCGAGACCCAGTACTTC

clone size: .
V gene: TRBV7-9
J gene: TRBJ1-5
D gene: .
CDR3 protein: CASSLNDPGGNQPQHF
CDR3 DNA: TGTGCCAGCAGCTTAAACGACCCCGGGGGCAATCAGCCCCAGCATTTT

clone size: many
V gene: TRBV28
J gene: TRBJ2-3
D gene: TRBD1
CDR3 protein: CATSTGGIRDTQYF
CDR3 DNA: TGTGCCACCTCGACAGGGGGGATAAGAGATACGCAGTATTTT

clone size: many
V gene: TRBV2
J gene: TRBJ2-5
D gene: TRBD1
CDR3 protein: CASDNGQGMAQYF
CDR3 DNA: TGTGCCAGCGATAACGGACAGGGCATGGCCCAGTACTTC

clone size: many
V gene: TRBV7-3
J gene: TRBJ2-7
D gene: TRBD2
CDR3 protein: CASSPLAGGEQYF
CDR3 DNA: TGTGCCAGCAGCCCGTTAGCGGGAGGAGAGCAGTACTTC

clone size: many
V gene: TRBV10-3
J gene: TRBJ2-7
D gene: .
CDR3 protein: CAISDIGRGYEQYF
CDR3 DNA: TGTGCCATCAGTGATATCGGCAGGGGATACGAGCAGTACTTC

clone size: many
V gene: TRBV15
J gene: TRBJ1-1
D gene: .
CDR3 protein: CATSRDSGAATEAFF
CDR3 DNA: TGTGCCACCAGCAGAGATAGTGGGGCAGCCACTGAAGCTTTCTTT

clone size: .
V gene: TRBV20-1
J gene: TRBJ1-1
D gene: TRBD1
CDR3 protein: CSAQGTGDTEAFF
CDR3 DNA: TGCAGTGCCCAAGGGACAGGGGACACTGAAGCTTTCTTT

clone size: many
V gene: TRBV2
J gene: TRBJ1-1
D gene: .
CDR3 protein: CASRWGGAKTVEAFF
CDR3 DNA: TGTGCCAGCAGGTGGGGGGGGGCCAAGACCGTTGAAGCTTTCTTT

clone size: many
V gene: TRBV11-2
J gene: TRBJ2-7
D gene: TRBD2
CDR3 protein: CASSPGGVYEQYF
CDR3 DNA: TGTGCCAGCAGCCCGGGGGGAGTTTACGAGCAGTACTTC

clone size: .
V gene: TRBV28
J gene: TRBJ2-3
D gene: .
CDR3 protein: CASSPAAFTSTDTQYF
CDR3 DNA: TGTGCCAGCAGCCCCGCAGCGTTTACTAGCACAGATACGCAGTATTTT

clone size: .
V gene: TRBV2
J gene: TRBJ2-1
D gene: TRBD2
CDR3 protein: CASRGGLGWDNEQFF
CDR3 DNA: TGTGCCAGCAGGGGAGGACTAGGGTGGGACAATGAGCAGTTCTTC

clone size: .
V gene: TRBV28
J gene: TRBJ1-1
D gene: .
CDR3 protein: CASRDTGAFEAFF
CDR3 DNA: TGTGCCAGCAGGGACACTGGGGCCTTTGAAGCTTTCTTT

clone size: many
V gene: TRBV27
J gene: TRBJ2-7
D gene: .
CDR3 protein: CASSLVVDHEQYF
CDR3 DNA: TGTGCCAGCAGTTTGGTTGTGGACCACGAGCAGTACTTC

clone size: many
V gene: TRBV27
J gene: TRBJ2-7
D gene: .
CDR3 protein: CASSFSAGSYEQYF
CDR3 DNA: TGTGCCAGCAGTTTTAGCGCAGGATCCTACGAGCAGTACTTC

clone size: few
V gene: TRBV14
J gene: TRBJ2-4
D gene: TRBD1
CDR3 protein: CASSQRTGGALAKNIQYF
CDR3 DNA: TGTGCCAGCAGCCAAAGGACAGGGGGAGCACTAGCCAAAAACATTCAGTACTTC

clone size: many
V gene: TRBV19
J gene: TRBJ2-1
D gene: .
CDR3 protein: CASRSGRPWRDNEQFF
CDR3 DNA: TGTGCCAGTAGAAGTGGGAGGCCCTGGAGAGACAATGAGCAGTTCTTC

clone size: many
V gene: TRBV5-1
J gene: TRBJ2-3
D gene: TRBD1
CDR3 protein: CASSLGTGGSDTQYF
CDR3 DNA: TGCGCCAGCAGCCTCGGGACAGGGGGATCAGATACGCAGTATTTT